These 25 T cell receptor beta chains were sequenced from one sample in a study of blood T cell repertoires in COVID-19. TCRdb's copy holds only in-frame clones and misses some; the assay was immunoSEQ multiplex PCR. The sample contains hundreds of thousands of clones, 70% to 90% of which appear only once. The sample comprised peripheral blood. The source is a human donor in a cohort sampled during active COVID-19.

The chain has TRBV24-1 and TRBJ1-2; D is unresolved. V lost 2 bases, J lost 7 bases, and 13 bases lay in between. This CDR3 spans 14 amino acids. CDR1 KGHDR and CDR2 SFDVKD come from the germline V gene. The CDR3 DNA is TGTGCCACCAGTGATTCCCGGGGTTTTCGTGGCTACACCTTC. Translating gives CATSDSRGFRGYTF.

The chain recombines TRBV5-8 with TRBJ2-5, with 10 bases identical to TRBD2. The germline V gene encodes CDR1 SGHTS and CDR2 YDEGEE. The V segment lost 1 base and the J segment 5 bases; nucleotides outside the gene matches: 5. The CDR3 runs 15 residues. The CDR3 DNA is TGTGCCAGCAGCTTGAGCGGGGGGGACCCGGAGACCCAGTACTTC. Translation gives CASSLSGGDPETQYF.

In this sample, this clone turned up a few times. J is TRBJ1-2 and V is TRBV19, with 7 bases matching TRBD1. This CDR3 spans 14 amino acids. Germline trimming cut 1 base from V and 8 bases from J; bases unmatched to any gene: 7. The germline CDR1 and CDR2 sequences are LNHDA and SQIVND (reference sequence). The CDR3 DNA is TGTGCCAGTAGTATAGGGTGGACAGGAAAAGGCTACACCTTC. Translation gives CASSIGWTGKGYTF.

V and J are TRBV28 and TRBJ2-6, with D hard to call. This CDR3 contains 16 residues. Germline-derived CDR1 and CDR2 are MDHEN and SYDVKM. V lost 2 bases and J lost 1, with 9 bases in between. The CDR3 loop reads CASSLPSPSGANVLTF. CDR3 nucleotides: TGTGCCAGCAGTTTACCCAGTCCTTCTGGGGCCAACGTCCTGACTTTC.

The CDR3 coding sequence is TGTGCCAGCAGACCTGGGACAGGGGGCTTCTACGAGCAGTACTTC. This gives the protein CASRPGTGGFYEQYF. The J gene is TRBJ2-7, the V gene TRBV11-2; 12 nucleotides line up with TRBD1. CDR1 is SGHAT, CDR2 FQNNGV, per germline. V lost 6 bases to trimming and J lost 3 bases; unmatched junction nucleotides: 6. The CDR3 length is 15 residues. The full variable domain, its missing parts supplied by reference TRBV11-2 and TRBJ2-7, is EAGVAQSPRYKIIEKRQSVAFWCNPISGHATLYWYQQILGQGPKLLIQFQNNGVVDDSQLPKDRFSAERLKGVDSTLKIQPAKLEDSAVYLCASRPGTGGFYEQYFGPGTRLTVT.

The CDR3 is CASSLGMGTGGADTQYF. The CDR3 region has the DNA TGTGCCAGCAGCTTAGGAATGGGGACAGGGGGTGCAGATACGCAGTATTTT. The chain carries TRBV7-8 and TRBJ2-3; 11 bases fit TRBD1. Germline lookup yields CDR1 SGHVS and CDR2 FQNEAQ. The CDR3 is 17 residues long. V dropped 1 base and J dropped 4; count of bases not matched to a gene: 7.

The chain joins TRBV6-4 to TRBJ2-3; D may be TRBD2 (5 bases). Germline V gene sequence: CDR1 MRHNA, CDR2 SNTAGT. This CDR3 region has 14 residues. The V and J ends lost 0 bases and 4 bases respectively, with 8 bases between them. CDR3 sequence (DNA): TGTGCCAGCAGTGACTCCCTAGCTGCAGATACGCAGTATTTT. Translating gives CASSDSLAADTQYF.

The rearrangement uses TRBV3-1 (or the pseudogene TRBV3-2) and TRBJ1-2; maybe TRBD1 (6 bases). The CDR3 extends over 14 amino acids. Trimming left V 3 bases short and J 2 bases short, with 10 bases between. Germline CDR1 LGHDT, CDR2 YNNKEL (reference sequence). DNA of the CDR3: TGTGCCAGCAGCCACACAGGGCAGAACTATGGCTACACCTTC. This encodes CASSHTGQNYGYTF.

The J gene is TRBJ2-1, the V gene TRBV25-1; D uncertain. V lost 7 bases and J 7 bases, leaving 20 bases between the germline ends. The CDR3 has 15 residues. Germline lookup yields CDR1 MGHDK and CDR2 SYGVNS. The CDR3 sequence: CASIVDRGNVNEQFF. The CDR3 DNA reads TGTGCCAGCATCGTCGATCGAGGTAACGTAAATGAGCAGTTCTTC.

This clone is a singleton in its sample. The V gene is TRBV2, the J gene TRBJ1-5; possibly TRBD1 for D (5 bases). Per the germline V gene, CDR1 is SNHLY and CDR2 is FYNNEI. Trimming took off 4 bases at V and 1 base at J, with 11 bases between the two ends. CDR3 length: 15 residues. The CDR3 DNA sequence: TGTGCCAGCAGTGGTCCAGGGAAAAGCAATCAGCCCCAGCATTTT. This translates into CASSGPGKSNQPQHF.

There are a few counts of this clone. Additional DNA sequences in this sample encode the identical CDR3. The genes are TRBV10-2 and TRBJ2-3, with 9 bases that match TRBD2. CDR3 length: 14 amino acids. Germline V gene sequence: CDR1 WSHSY, CDR2 SAAADI. With 2 bases clipped from V and 3 bases from J, the junction kept 0 bases outside the gene matches. The CDR3 region has the DNA TGCGCCAGCAGTGAGACTAGCGGGACAGATACGCAGTATTTT. Translating it yields CASSETSGTDTQYF.

The chain employs TRBV6-6 and TRBJ2-7; 8 nucleotides match TRBD1. Losses at the gene ends were 2 bases for V and 2 bases for J; bases not matched to a gene: 2. Germline V gene data show CDR1 as MNHNY and CDR2 as SVGAGI (reference sequence). The CDR3 consists of 14 residues. CDR3 sequence: CASSYEGQAYEQYF. CDR3 nucleotide sequence: TGTGCCAGCAGTTACGAGGGACAGGCCTACGAGCAGTACTTC.

This clone was detected a few times. The rearrangement joins TRBV10-1 to TRBJ2-7; 8 nucleotides line up with TRBD2. After removal of 8 bases from V and 2 bases from J, the junction contained 2 bases not matched to a gene. CDR1 and CDR2 from the germline V gene are WNHNN and SYGVQD (reference sequence). The CDR3 is 12 residues long. CDR3 residues: CASPGRAYEQYF. The CDR3 DNA reads as TGCGCCAGCCCCGGGAGGGCCTACGAGCAGTACTTC.

This sequence joins TRBV6-5 and TRBJ1-1; D remains ambiguous. CDR3 size: 13 residues. Trimming left V 2 bases short and J 6 bases short, with 10 bases between. CDR1 is MNHEY, CDR2 SVGAGI, per germline. The CDR3 nucleotides read TGTGCCAGCAGTTACCCCTCAGGCGCTGAAGCTTTCTTT. This encodes CASSYPSGAEAFF.

There are a few counts of this clone. The V and J genes are TRBV27 and TRBJ1-6, with D maybe TRBD1 (6 bases). CDR1 and CDR2 from the germline V gene are MNHEY and SMNVEV (reference sequence). The CDR3 is made up of 15 amino acids. V shed 2 bases and J shed 10 bases, with 15 bases lying between them. In DNA, the CDR3 is TGTGCCAGCAGTTTAGGGGACAAGGGAAAGTCACCCCTCCACTTT. Translated, it gives CASSLGDKGKSPLHF.

The V call is TRBV5-1, the J call TRBJ2-2; no clear D. V lost 0 bases and J 5 bases, leaving 8 bases between the germline ends. The CDR3 is 14 residues long. CDR1 SGHRS and CDR2 YFSETQ come from the germline V gene. The chain's CDR3 is CASSLGRKTGELFF. For the CDR3, the DNA is TGCGCCAGCAGCTTGGGCAGAAAGACCGGGGAGCTGTTTTTT.

This chain joins TRBV7-6 and TRBJ2-5, with a weak D call TRBD1 (5 bases). V shed 3 bases and J shed 2 bases, with 13 bases lying between them. This CDR3 has 15 amino acids. Germline CDR1 SGHVS, CDR2 FNYEAQ. In nucleotides, the CDR3 is TGTGCCAGCAGCTTCGCAGGGAATTTGCAAGAGACCCAGTACTTC. Translation: CASSFAGNLQETQYF.

The J gene is TRBJ1-2, the V gene TRBV28, with D unresolved. The length of the CDR3 is 13 residues. Trimming took off 2 bases at V and 2 bases at J, with 6 bases between the two ends. Germline CDR1 reads MDHEN; CDR2 reads SYDVKM. The CDR3 sequence is CASSLLENYGYTF. The CDR3 DNA follows: TGTGCCAGCAGTTTACTAGAAAACTATGGCTACACCTTC.

The V gene is TRBV7-3, the J gene TRBJ2-5; 10 bases agree with TRBD2. After removal of 4 bases from V and 1 base from J, the junction contained 3 bases not matched to a gene. The CDR3 is 15 residues long. Germline loops: CDR1 SGHTA, CDR2 FQGTGA. The DNA for the CDR3 is TGTGCCAGCAGCTATAGCGGGGGGCTCCAAGAGACCCAGTACTTC. It encodes CASSYSGGLQETQYF.

The chain uses TRBV7-9 and TRBJ2-7, with D hard to call. Germline V gene lookup returns CDR1 SEHNR and CDR2 FQNEAQ (reference sequence). The CDR3 is made up of 13 amino acids. The ends were cut back, 1 base at V and 9 bases at J, with 13 bases in the middle. The CDR3 is CASSLESLPGQYF. The CDR3 region has the DNA TGTGCCAGCAGCTTAGAATCTCTGCCGGGGCAGTACTTC.

The chain has TRBV3-1 (or the pseudogene TRBV3-2) and TRBJ1-1, with 7 bases matching TRBD1. Germline V gives CDR1 LGHDT, CDR2 YNNKEL (reference sequence). V trimming: 4 bases; J trimming: 4 bases; junction bases outside the gene matches: 6. The CDR3 consists of 14 residues. The CDR3 bases are TGTGCCAGCAGCCCTACGACAGGGATCACTGAAGCTTTCTTT. Translating it yields CASSPTTGITEAFF.

This chain connects TRBV6-1 to TRBJ2-4, with TRBD1 identical over 9 bases. The CDR3 contains 20 residues. J gave up 0 bases and V 3 bases, and 15 bases lay outside the gene matches. The germline V gene encodes CDR1 MNHNS and CDR2 SASEGT. CDR3 loop: CASSDFTGTGTDQAKNIQYF. CDR3 bases: TGTGCCAGCAGTGACTTTACCGGGACAGGGACCGACCAAGCCAAAAACATTCAGTACTTC.

The V gene is TRBV19, the J gene TRBJ1-2; 10 positions agree with TRBD1. Germline V gives CDR1 LNHDA, CDR2 SQIVND (reference sequence). The ends lost 4 bases at V and 8 bases at J; junction bases unmatched: 7. There are 14 residues in the CDR3. CDR3 coding DNA: TGTGCCAGTAGTACCGACAGGGGGCGCCGGGGCTACACCTTC. This translates into CASSTDRGRRGYTF.

The rearrangement links TRBV7-3 to TRBJ2-5; D is perhaps TRBD1 (6 bases). The CDR3 loop spans 16 amino acids. Trimming pared 1 base from V and 7 bases from J, leaving 19 bases between. Germline V gene sequence: CDR1 SGHTA, CDR2 FQGTGA. CDR3 DNA: TGTGCCAGCAGCTTAATAGGGGGACAAGAACGAGGGACCCAGTACTTC. Encoded protein: CASSLIGGQERGTQYF.

This sequence joins TRBV19 and TRBJ1-2; 10 nucleotides match TRBD1. This CDR3 has 16 residues. The V gene's germline CDR1 is LNHDA and CDR2 SQIVND (reference sequence). The V segment lost 6 bases and the J segment 4 bases; nucleotides outside the gene matches: 11. The CDR3 loop reads CASSPTGTGDFYGYTF. CDR3 DNA: TGTGCCAGTAGCCCTACCGGGACAGGGGATTTCTATGGCTACACCTTC.